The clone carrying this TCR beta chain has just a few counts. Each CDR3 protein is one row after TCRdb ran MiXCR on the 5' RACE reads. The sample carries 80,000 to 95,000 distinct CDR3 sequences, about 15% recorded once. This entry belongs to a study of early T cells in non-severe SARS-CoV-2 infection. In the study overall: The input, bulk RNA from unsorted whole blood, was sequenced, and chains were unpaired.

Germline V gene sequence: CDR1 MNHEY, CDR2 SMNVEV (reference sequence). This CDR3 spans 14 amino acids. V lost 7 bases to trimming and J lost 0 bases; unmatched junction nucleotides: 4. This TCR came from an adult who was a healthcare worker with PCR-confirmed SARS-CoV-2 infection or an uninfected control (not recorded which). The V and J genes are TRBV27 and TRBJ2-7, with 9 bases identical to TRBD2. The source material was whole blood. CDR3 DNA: TGTGCCAGCATGCGAGCGGGGGGCTCCTACGAGCAGTACTTC. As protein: CASMRAGGSYEQYF.